This T cell receptor beta chain was obtained from a study of blood T cell repertoires in COVID-19 (dated by TCRdb to about 2020). For the wider study: Samples from collaborators originated in the United States, Italy and Spain and spanned both the acute and convalescent phases of COVID-19. The prospective study material was composed of cDNA or gDNA derived from T cells, B-cell-depleted T cells, or PBMCs. Subjects who had been exposed to COVID-19, were actively infected with it, or had recovered from it provided the deeply sampled blood TCRbeta repertoires that made up the dataset. The repertoires were released in a freely available public database intended as a resource for research on the immune response to SARS-CoV-2. The samples were drawn from the first 160 participants of the ongoing ImmuneRACE study and from roughly 1,300 subjects provided by 6 global collaborators. Sample metadata almost always included a de-identified subject ID, COVID-19 status, age in years and sex. Where available, HLA class I and class II types were obtained from metadata supplied by the sample provider rather than from assay-based typing. Results the study describes overall, beyond this receptor: Clinical and demographic metadata were provided uncurated, with the amount varying by source and participant.

Collaborating institutions collected whole blood in K2EDTA tubes following their own protocols. For TCRbeta analysis, collaborators shipped samples in one of three forms: frozen whole blood, isolated PBMCs, or DNA extracted from either of those sample types. The immunoSEQ Assay, a bias-controlled multiplex PCR, was used to amplify TCRbeta CDR3 regions from genomic DNA. In the original analysis: The number of nucleated cells in each sample was estimated from the amplification of reference gene primers within the assay. To quantify the absolute abundance of each unique TCRbeta CDR3 rearrangement, sequence reads were collapsed and filtered. For each sample, productive Simpson clonality was calculated as the square root of Simpson's diversity index across productive rearrangements. TCRdb carries this immuneACCESS record with in-frame sequences only. Its versions omit some clonotypes, under half of them owing to an unresolved V gene in the studies checked, with the rest unexplained. That table is the source of V, J and clone size, and D and trimming were worked out from the DNA. Counted in this sample were around 57,000 clones; around 76% of them appeared once. Around a fifth of the sample belongs to the ten largest clones.

From the cysteine through the phenylalanine, the CDR3 covers 14 amino acids. Solely the CDR3 DNA is kept, with 42 bases framed from the first base. Reading the germline V gene gives CDR1 SNHLY and CDR2 FYNNEI. Trimming takes 7 bases off V and 3 bases off J; junction bases not matched to a gene: 3. Comments on this clone: The specificity of this receptor is unknown. There are no base qualities to consult, and no much larger clone falls within one base.

This clonotype originated in a woman aged 60 to 75 with acute or convalescent COVID-19. Sequenced material: peripheral blood. In this chain, TRBV2 is recombined with TRBJ2-2; TRBD2 fits 9 bases in the junction. CDR3 protein: CASMSGGYTGELFF. The sequenced DNA is TGTGCCAGCATGAGCGGGGGGTACACCGGGGAGCTGTTTTTT.